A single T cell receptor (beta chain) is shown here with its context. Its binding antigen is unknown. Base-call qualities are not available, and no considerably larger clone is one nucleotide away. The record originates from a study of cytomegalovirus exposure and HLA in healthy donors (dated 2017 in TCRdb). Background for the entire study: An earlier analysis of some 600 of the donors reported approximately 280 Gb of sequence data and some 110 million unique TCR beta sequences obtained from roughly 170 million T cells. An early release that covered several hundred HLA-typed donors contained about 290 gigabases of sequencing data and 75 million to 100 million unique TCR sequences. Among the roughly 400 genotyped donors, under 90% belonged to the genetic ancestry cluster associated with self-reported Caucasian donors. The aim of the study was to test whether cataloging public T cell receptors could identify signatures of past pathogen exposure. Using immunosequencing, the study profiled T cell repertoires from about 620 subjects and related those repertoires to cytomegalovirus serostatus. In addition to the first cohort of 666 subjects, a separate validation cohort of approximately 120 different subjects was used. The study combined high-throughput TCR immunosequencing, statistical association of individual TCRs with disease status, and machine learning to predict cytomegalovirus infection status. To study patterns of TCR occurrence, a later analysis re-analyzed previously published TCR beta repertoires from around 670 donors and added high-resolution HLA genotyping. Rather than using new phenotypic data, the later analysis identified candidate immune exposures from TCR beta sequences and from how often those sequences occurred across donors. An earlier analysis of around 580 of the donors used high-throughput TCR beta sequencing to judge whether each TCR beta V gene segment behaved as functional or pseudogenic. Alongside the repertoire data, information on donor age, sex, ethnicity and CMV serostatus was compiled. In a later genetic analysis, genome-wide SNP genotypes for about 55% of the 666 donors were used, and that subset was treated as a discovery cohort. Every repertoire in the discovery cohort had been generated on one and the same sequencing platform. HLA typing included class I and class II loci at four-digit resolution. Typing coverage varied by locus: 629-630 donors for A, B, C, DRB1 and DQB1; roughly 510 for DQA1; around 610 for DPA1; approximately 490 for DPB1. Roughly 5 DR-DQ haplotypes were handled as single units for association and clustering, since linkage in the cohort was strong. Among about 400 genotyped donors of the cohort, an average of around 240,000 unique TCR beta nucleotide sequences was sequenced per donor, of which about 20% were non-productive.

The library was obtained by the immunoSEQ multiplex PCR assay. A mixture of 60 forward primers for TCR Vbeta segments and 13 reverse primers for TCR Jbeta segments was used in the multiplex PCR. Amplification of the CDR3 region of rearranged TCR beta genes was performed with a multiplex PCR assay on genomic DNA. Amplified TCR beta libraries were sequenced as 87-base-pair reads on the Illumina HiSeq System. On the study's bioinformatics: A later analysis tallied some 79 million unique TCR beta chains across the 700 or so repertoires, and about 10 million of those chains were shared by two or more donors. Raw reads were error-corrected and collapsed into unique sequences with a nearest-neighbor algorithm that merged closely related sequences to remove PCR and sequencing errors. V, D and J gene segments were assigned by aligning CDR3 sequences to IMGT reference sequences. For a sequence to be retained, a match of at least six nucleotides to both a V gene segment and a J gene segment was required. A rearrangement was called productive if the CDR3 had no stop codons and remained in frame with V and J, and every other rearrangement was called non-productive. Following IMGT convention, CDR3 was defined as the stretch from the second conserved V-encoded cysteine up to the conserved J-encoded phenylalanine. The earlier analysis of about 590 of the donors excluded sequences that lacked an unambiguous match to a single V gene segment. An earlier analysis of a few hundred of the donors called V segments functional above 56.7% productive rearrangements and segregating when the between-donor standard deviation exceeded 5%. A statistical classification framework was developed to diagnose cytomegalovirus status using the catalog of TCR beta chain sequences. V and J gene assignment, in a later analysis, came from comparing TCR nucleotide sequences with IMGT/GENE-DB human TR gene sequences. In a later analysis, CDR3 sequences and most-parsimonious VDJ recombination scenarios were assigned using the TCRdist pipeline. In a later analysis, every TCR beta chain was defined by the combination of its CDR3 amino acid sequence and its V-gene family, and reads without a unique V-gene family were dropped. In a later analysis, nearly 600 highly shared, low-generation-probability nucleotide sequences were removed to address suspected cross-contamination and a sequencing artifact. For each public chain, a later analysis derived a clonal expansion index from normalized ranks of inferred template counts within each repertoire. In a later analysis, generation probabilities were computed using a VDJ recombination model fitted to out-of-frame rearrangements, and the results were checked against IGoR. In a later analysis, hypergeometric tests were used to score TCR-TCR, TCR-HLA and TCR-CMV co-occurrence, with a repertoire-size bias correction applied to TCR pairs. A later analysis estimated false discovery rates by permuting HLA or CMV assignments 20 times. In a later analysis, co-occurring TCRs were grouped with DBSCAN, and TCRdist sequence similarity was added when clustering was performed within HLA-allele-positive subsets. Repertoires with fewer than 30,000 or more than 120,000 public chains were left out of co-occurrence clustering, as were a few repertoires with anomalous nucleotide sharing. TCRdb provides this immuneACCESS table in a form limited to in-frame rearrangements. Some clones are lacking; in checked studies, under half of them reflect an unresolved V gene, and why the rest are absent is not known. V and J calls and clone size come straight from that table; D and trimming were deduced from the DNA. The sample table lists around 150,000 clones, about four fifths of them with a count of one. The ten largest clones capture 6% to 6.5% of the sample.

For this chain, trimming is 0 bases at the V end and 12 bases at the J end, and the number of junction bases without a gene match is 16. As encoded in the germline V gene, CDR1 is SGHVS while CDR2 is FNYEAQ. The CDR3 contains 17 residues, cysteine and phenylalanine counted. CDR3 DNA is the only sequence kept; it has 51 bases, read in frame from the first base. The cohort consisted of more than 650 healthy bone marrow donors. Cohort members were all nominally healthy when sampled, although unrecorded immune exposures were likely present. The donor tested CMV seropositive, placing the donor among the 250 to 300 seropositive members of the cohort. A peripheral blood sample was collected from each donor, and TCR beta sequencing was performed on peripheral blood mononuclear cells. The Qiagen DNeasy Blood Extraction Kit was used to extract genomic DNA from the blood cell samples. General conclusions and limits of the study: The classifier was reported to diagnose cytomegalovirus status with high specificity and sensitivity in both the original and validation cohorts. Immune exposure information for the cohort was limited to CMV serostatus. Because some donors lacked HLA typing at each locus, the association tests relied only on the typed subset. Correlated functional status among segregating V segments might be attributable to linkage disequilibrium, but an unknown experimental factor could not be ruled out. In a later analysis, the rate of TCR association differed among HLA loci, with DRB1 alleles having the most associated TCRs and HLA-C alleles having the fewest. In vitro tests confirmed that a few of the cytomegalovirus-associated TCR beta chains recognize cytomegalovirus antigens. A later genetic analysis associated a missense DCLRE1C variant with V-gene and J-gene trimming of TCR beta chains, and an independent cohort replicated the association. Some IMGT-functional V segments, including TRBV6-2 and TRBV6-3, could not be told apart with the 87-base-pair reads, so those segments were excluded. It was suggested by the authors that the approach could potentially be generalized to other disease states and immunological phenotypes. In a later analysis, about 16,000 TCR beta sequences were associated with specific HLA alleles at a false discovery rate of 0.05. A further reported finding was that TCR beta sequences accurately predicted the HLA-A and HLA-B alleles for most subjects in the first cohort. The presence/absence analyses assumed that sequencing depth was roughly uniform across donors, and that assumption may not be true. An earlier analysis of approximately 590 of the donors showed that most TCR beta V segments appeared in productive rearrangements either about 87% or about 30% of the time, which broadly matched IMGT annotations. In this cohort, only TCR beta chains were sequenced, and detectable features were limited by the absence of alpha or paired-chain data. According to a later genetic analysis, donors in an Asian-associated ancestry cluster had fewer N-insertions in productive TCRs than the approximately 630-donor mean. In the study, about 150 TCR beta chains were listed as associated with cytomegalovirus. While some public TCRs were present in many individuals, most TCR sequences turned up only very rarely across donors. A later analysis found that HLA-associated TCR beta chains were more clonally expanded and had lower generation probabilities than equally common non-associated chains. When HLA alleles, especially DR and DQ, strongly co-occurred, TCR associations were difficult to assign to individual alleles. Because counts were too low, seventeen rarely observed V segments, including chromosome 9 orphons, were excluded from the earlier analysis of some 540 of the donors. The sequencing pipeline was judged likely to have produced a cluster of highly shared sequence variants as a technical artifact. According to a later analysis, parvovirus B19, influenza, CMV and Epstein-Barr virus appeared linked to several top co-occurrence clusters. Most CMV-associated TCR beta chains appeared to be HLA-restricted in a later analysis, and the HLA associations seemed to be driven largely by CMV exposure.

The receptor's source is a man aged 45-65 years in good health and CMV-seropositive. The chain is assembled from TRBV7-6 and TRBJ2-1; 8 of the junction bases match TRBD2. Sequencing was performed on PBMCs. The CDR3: CASSLALRREEGTRQFF. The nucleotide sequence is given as TGTGCCAGCAGCTTAGCATTGAGGCGGGAGGAAGGCACGAGGCAGTTCTTC.